This record looks at one T cell receptor beta chain sequence and its context. Antigen unknown. Germline V lookup: CDR1 KGHSH, CDR2 LQKENI. CDR3 length: 14 residues. Trimming pared 6 bases from V and 1 base from J, leaving 10 bases between. The data were produced by immunoSEQ multiplex PCR, yet TCRdb's version contains in-frame clones alone and is incomplete. The sample consists of about 60,000 clones, 80% to 90% of them appearing once. The data belong to a study of T cell responses to AZD1222 COVID-19 vaccine. Regarding the study as a whole: Without day 14 samples, only post-peak T cell repertoires were studied. Baseline testing showed seropositivity in only a handful of AZD1222 recipients. There were vaccine-associated CD4 TCRs across spike, dominant at 160-218 and 743-854. Regions left unmutated in variants are reportedly the target of nearly half of spike-specific TCRs.

The source of this sequence is an adult who received the AZD1222 COVID-19 vaccine. The chain combines TRBV18 with TRBJ1-5; D ambiguous. This specimen consisted of peripheral blood, obtained 28 days after the second AZD1222 dose. DNA of the CDR3: TGTGCCAGCTCGGACGAGGGCAGCAATCAGCCCCAGCATTTT. Amino acid sequence: CASSDEGSNQPQHF.